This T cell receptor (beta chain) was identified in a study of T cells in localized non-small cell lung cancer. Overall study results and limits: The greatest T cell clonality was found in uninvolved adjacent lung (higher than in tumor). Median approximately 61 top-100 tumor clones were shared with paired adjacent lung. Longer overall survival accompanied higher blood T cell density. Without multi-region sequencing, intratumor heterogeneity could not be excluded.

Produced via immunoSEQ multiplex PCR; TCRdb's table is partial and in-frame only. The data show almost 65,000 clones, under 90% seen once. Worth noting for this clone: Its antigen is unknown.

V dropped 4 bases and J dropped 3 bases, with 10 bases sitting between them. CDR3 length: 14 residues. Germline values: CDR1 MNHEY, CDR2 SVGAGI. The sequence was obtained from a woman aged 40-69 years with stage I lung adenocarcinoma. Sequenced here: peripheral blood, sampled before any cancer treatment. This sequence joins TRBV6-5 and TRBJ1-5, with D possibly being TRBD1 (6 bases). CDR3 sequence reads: CASSSTGSNQPQHF. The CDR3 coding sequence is TGTGCCAGCAGTTCCACAGGGTCCAATCAGCCCCAGCATTTT.